One and the same sample provided the 18 T cell receptor beta chains below, sequenced in a study of CD8 T cells in ankylosing spondylitis. These receptors lack a known antigen. A single record per CDR3 protein comes from TCRdb applying MiXCR to the 5' RACE reads. This table holds 800,000 to 900,000 distinct CDR3 sequences, over 9.5% found once. Overall study results and limits: There was a TCR beta motif, made of 7 or 8 highly homologous variants, that appeared characteristic of ankylosing spondylitis blood.

The sample taken for sequencing was blood, either unsorted or a sorted T cell fraction (not recorded which). These receptors were taken from a male donor with ankylosing spondylitis.

This clonotype was detected ten times or more. V and J are TRBV5-1 and TRBJ1-1; D is ambiguous. Between the trimmed V and J ends, which lost 0 bases and 0 bases, there was a span of 6 bases. Germline CDR1 and CDR2: SGHRS and YFSETQ. This CDR3 spans 14 amino acids. The CDR3 sequence: CASSLDTMNTEAFF. In DNA, the CDR3 is TGCGCCAGCAGCTTGGACACCATGAACACTGAAGCTTTCTTT.

The V and J genes are TRBV6-5 and TRBJ2-5, with TRBD2 matching over 7 bases. V dropped 0 bases and J dropped 1; count of bases not matched to a gene: 5. The germline V gene has CDR1 MNHEY and CDR2 SVGAGI. CDR3 length equals 16 residues. The CDR3 nucleotides read TGTGCCAGCAGTTACTCCCCAGCGGGGTTCCAAGAGACCCAGTACTTC. Translated: CASSYSPAGFQETQYF.

There are a few counts of this clonotype. The rearrangement uses TRBV7-2 and TRBJ2-3, with TRBD2 matching over 7 bases. CDR3 length equals 13 residues. Germline-derived CDR1 and CDR2 are SGHTA and FQGNSA. The J segment lost 8 bases and the V segment lost 1 base, leaving 3 bases of the junction unmatched. For the CDR3, the DNA is TGTGCCAGCAGCTTAGAGCGGGAAAGTACGCAGTATTTT. Amino acid sequence: CASSLERESTQYF. Combining the CDR3 with reference TRBV7-2 and TRBJ2-3 gives the whole variable domain GAGVSQSPSNKVTEKGKDVELRCDPISGHTALYWYRQSLGQGLEFLIYFQGNSAPDKSGLPSDRFSAERTGGSVSTLTIQRTQQEDSAVYLCASSLERESTQYFGPGTRLTVL.

The sample holds many counts of this clonotype. This chain links TRBV12-3 or TRBV12-4 with TRBJ2-1; 14 positions match TRBD2. The CDR3 extends over 17 amino acids. Trimming at V came to 3 bases and at J to 3 bases, leaving 4 bases not matched to a gene. CDR3 in amino acids: CASSFPGLAGGYNEQFF. The CDR3 nucleotides read TGTGCCAGCAGTTTCCCTGGACTAGCGGGAGGCTACAATGAGCAGTTCTTC.

This clonotype was recorded many times. The chain recombines TRBV29-1 with TRBJ2-4; maybe TRBD2 (6 bases). The CDR3 spans 13 residues. Trimming removed 5 bases at V and 8 bases at J, with 16 bases between. Germline CDR1 reads SQVTM; CDR2 reads ANQGSEA. The CDR3 DNA reads TGCAGCGTTTCCCGCGGGACGGGAGACATTCAGTACTTC. It is translated as CSVSRGTGDIQYF. The full variable domain, completed using reference TRBV29-1 and TRBJ2-4, is SAVISQKPSRDICQRGTSLTIQCQVDSQVTMMFWYRQQPGQSLTLIATANQGSEATYESGFVIDKFPISRPNLTFSTLTVSNMSPEDSSIYLCSVSRGTGDIQYFGAGTRLSVL.

This clonotype has more than one count but fewer than ten. In DNA, the CDR3 is TGTGCCAGCAGCTTAGTCGGGGTACACACTGAAGCTTTCTTT. Protein product: CASSLVGVHTEAFF. This rearrangement joins TRBV7-2 to TRBJ1-1; D not certain. The V gene's germline CDR1 is SGHTA and CDR2 FQGNSA. The CDR3 extends over 14 amino acids. Trimming left V 1 base short and J 3 bases short, with 9 bases between.

The gene calls are TRBV5-5 and TRBJ2-4; perhaps TRBD2 as D (6 bases). CDR3 size: 14 residues. The V and J ends lost 7 bases and 6 bases respectively, with 17 bases between them. The germline CDR1 and CDR2 sequences are SGHKS and YYEKEE (reference sequence). CDR3 sequence reads: CASGPGLRGNIQYF. The CDR3 bases are TGTGCCAGCGGCCCTGGGCTGCGGGGAAACATTCAGTACTTC.

V and J are TRBV12-3 or TRBV12-4 and TRBJ2-5; the match to TRBD2 covers 9 bases. V lost 6 bases and J lost 3; bases outside the gene matches: 8. This CDR3 spans 15 amino acids. CDR3 loop: CASRIGLARKETQYF. The CDR3, as DNA: TGTGCCAGCAGAATAGGACTAGCGAGGAAAGAGACCCAGTACTTC.

This clonotype has a handful of counts. The rearrangement links TRBV5-1 to TRBJ2-1; the match to TRBD2 covers 9 bases. V lost 0 bases, J lost 10 bases, and 8 bases stayed unmatched. The V gene's germline CDR1 is SGHRS and CDR2 YFSETQ. The CDR3 has 15 amino acids. CDR3 amino acids: CASSLAASGMGEQFF. The CDR3 bases are TGCGCCAGCAGCTTGGCGGCTAGCGGGATGGGGGAGCAGTTCTTC.

This clonotype was seen a handful of times. The V and J genes are TRBV7-2 and TRBJ2-7; D tentatively fits TRBD1 or TRBD2 (6 bases each). V was clipped by 2 bases and J by 1 base, with 12 bases between them. Germline CDR1 and CDR2: SGHTA and FQGNSA. The CDR3 runs 15 residues. The CDR3 reads CASSLWGARSYEQYF. Written as DNA, the CDR3 is TGTGCCAGCAGCTTATGGGGGGCGAGGTCCTACGAGCAGTACTTC.

This clonotype was observed at least ten times. The gene calls are TRBV6-2 or TRBV6-3 and TRBJ2-5; TRBD2 might be the D (6 bases). From germline, CDR1 is MNHEY and CDR2 SVGEGT. This CDR3 spans 14 amino acids. V was pared by 3 bases and J by 4 bases, with 12 bases between. The CDR3 DNA sequence: TGTGCCAGCAGTTATCTACAGGAGGGAGAGACCCAGTACTTC. This sequence encodes CASSYLQEGETQYF.

The genes are TRBV4-1 and TRBJ1-2; a possible D gene is TRBD1 (6 bases). CDR3 size: 14 residues. Germline-derived CDR1 and CDR2 are MGHRA and YSYEKL. Trimming shortened V by 3 bases and J by 3 bases, and 11 bases separated the two germline ends. Here the CDR3 reads CASSHGGADYGYTF. DNA for the CDR3: TGCGCCAGCAGCCATGGGGGCGCGGACTATGGCTACACCTTC.

In this sample, this clonotype turned up many times. This chain connects TRBV5-1 to TRBJ2-1, with D hard to call. V shed 0 bases and J shed 1 base, with 2 bases lying between them. In germline, CDR1 is SGHRS, CDR2 YFSETQ. This CDR3 region has 13 residues. The CDR3 bases are TGCGCCAGCAGCTTGGAGTCCTACAATGAGCAGTTCTTC. It codes for CASSLESYNEQFF.

In this sample, this clonotype turned up a few times. The rearrangement links TRBV12-3 or TRBV12-4 to TRBJ2-1; no definite D call. V dropped 0 bases and J dropped 0 bases, with 21 bases sitting between them. The CDR3 length is 20 residues. CDR3 sequence (DNA): TGTGCCAGCAGTTTAGCGAGGTCTACCCAGTATTTGAGCTCCTACAATGAGCAGTTCTTC. Its protein is CASSLARSTQYLSSYNEQFF.

Many counts were recorded for this clonotype. The V and J genes are TRBV29-1 and TRBJ2-3; TRBD2 matches at 10 bases. Losses at the gene ends were 7 bases for V and 2 bases for J; bases not matched to a gene: 6. The CDR3 contains 14 residues. The germline CDR1 and CDR2 sequences are SQVTM and ANQGSEA. This CDR3 reads CSGRTSGLTDTQYF. The DNA for the CDR3 is TGCAGCGGTAGGACTAGCGGCCTCACAGATACGCAGTATTTT.

Only a few counts were recorded for this clonotype. V is TRBV20-1 and J is TRBJ1-5; 7 bases align to TRBD1. This CDR3 is 13 amino acids long. The germline gives CDR1 DFQATT, CDR2 SNEGSKA (reference sequence). The J segment lost 0 bases and the V segment lost 5 bases, leaving 1 base of the junction unmatched. In DNA, the CDR3 is TGCAGTGCTGGGACAGATAGCAATCAGCCCCAGCATTTT. Its protein is CSAGTDSNQPQHF.

There are a few counts of this clonotype. The V gene is TRBV28, the J gene TRBJ1-5, with 12 bases aligning to TRBD1. Unmatched junction bases numbered 8, after V lost 2 bases and J lost 6 bases. The CDR3 length is 17 residues. Germline V gene lookup returns CDR1 MDHEN and CDR2 SYDVKM. CDR3 protein: CASSLGTGGGSTQPQHF. CDR3 DNA sequence: TGTGCCAGCAGTTTAGGGACAGGGGGCGGTTCGACTCAGCCCCAGCATTTT.

This clonotype was counted only a few times. The chain recombines TRBV5-1 with TRBJ1-6; 8 nucleotides line up with TRBD1. CDR1 is SGHRS, CDR2 YFSETQ, per germline. Trimming took 3 bases from V and 7 from J; bases not matched to a gene: 6. The CDR3 totals 15 residues. The CDR3 spells CASSSQGVKNSPLHF. In DNA, the CDR3 is TGCGCCAGCAGCTCACAGGGGGTGAAAAATTCACCCCTCCACTTT.